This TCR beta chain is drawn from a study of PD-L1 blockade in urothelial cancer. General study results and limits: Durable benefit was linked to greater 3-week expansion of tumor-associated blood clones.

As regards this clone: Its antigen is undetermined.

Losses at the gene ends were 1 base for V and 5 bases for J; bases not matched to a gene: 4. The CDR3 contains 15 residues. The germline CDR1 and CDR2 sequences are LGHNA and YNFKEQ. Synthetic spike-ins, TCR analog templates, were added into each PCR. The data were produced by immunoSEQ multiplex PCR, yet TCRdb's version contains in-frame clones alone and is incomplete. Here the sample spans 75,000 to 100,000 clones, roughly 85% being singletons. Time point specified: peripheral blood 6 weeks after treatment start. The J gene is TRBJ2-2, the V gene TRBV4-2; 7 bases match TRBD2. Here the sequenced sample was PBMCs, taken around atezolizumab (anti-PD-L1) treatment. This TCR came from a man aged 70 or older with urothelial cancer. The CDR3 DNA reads TGTGCCAGCAGCCAAGTTAGTAGCGGGACCGGGGAGCTGTTTTTT. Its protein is CASSQVSSGTGELFF.